Below, one T cell receptor (beta chain) is given with its context. The antigen is not known. This sample was taken from a study of a mutant IDH1 vaccine in newly diagnosed glioma. Study-wide findings and caveats: Vaccine-induced immune responses occurred in 80% to 95% of patients.

CDR3 length: 12 residues. Trimming removed 6 bases at V and 1 base at J, with 6 bases between. From germline, CDR1 is MNHEY and CDR2 SVGAGI. The time point here: baseline, week 1 (first vaccination visit). Indicated treatment: pre-vaccination baseline after standard-of-care therapy. This table comes from immunoSEQ multiplex PCR, and its TCRdb copy is limited to in-frame clones, with some not included. This sample yields about 54,000 clones, of which about 82% are seen a single time; approximately 20% belongs to the top ten. The TCR sequence derives from a man between 18 and 29 years old with glioma. The sample was PBMCs, taken from a glioma patient treated with radiotherapy, temozolomide or both. The chain combines TRBV6-5 with TRBJ1-1, with no clear D. The CDR3 sequence: CASSYRNTEAFF. The CDR3 DNA reads as TGTGCCAGCAGCTACAGGAACACTGAAGCTTTCTTT.